This entry features one T cell receptor beta chain sequence. It lacks a known antigen. No much larger clonotype is one base removed from it; base qualities were not supplied. Relative to germline, V is 4 bases shorter and J is 9 bases shorter, with 7 bases between their ends. Including cysteine and phenylalanine, the CDR3 has 10 amino acids. Solely the CDR3 DNA is kept, with 30 bases framed from the first base. Based on the germline V gene, the CDR1 and CDR2 sequences are SQVTM and ANQGSEA. The cohort comprised some 730 healthy bone marrow donors. At the time of sampling, every cohort member was nominally healthy, though immune exposures that went unrecorded were likely present. The donor tested CMV seronegative and was one of the 352 seronegative cohort members. A peripheral blood sample was collected from each donor, and TCR beta sequencing was performed on peripheral blood mononuclear cells. Genomic DNA extraction from the blood cell samples was performed with the Qiagen DNeasy Blood Extraction Kit.

These data are taken from a study of cytomegalovirus exposure and HLA in healthy donors (dated by TCRdb to 2017 to 2019). Context from the whole study: In an earlier analysis of about 560 of the donors, 276 Gb of sequence data and 90 million to 120 million unique TCR beta sequences from 150 million to 200 million T cells were reported. About 300 gigabases of sequencing data and approximately 85 million unique TCR sequences were included in an early release covering 550 to 650 HLA-typed donors. Of the roughly 420 genotyped donors, 75% to 85% were placed in the genetic ancestry cluster associated with self-reported Caucasian donors. The aim of the study was to test whether cataloging public T cell receptors could identify signatures of past pathogen exposure. The study used immunosequencing to profile the T cell repertoires of more than 650 subjects and linked those repertoires to cytomegalovirus serostatus. Along with the approximately 650-subject first cohort, a separate validation cohort of some 130 different subjects was used. To predict cytomegalovirus infection status, the study brought together high-throughput TCR immunosequencing, statistical association of individual TCRs with disease status, and machine learning. To study patterns of TCR occurrence, a later analysis re-analyzed previously published TCR beta repertoires from 550 to 800 donors and added high-resolution HLA genotyping. Rather than using new phenotypic data, the later analysis identified candidate immune exposures from TCR beta sequences and from how often those sequences occurred across donors. To decide whether each TCR beta V gene segment behaved as functional or pseudogenic, an earlier analysis of approximately 600 of the donors relied on high-throughput TCR beta sequencing. Alongside the repertoire data, information on donor age, sex, ethnicity and CMV serostatus was compiled. In a later genetic analysis, genome-wide SNP genotypes for about three fifths of the 666 donors were used, and that subset was treated as a discovery cohort. Every repertoire in the discovery cohort had been generated on one and the same sequencing platform. HLA typing covered class I and class II loci at four-digit resolution. Typing coverage differed by locus: A, B, C, DRB1 and DQB1 were typed in roughly 620-630 donors, DQA1 in roughly 500, DPA1 in over 600, and DPB1 in 450 to 490. A few DR-DQ haplotypes were treated as single units for association and clustering because of strong linkage in the cohort. Among over 350 genotyped donors of the cohort, an average of approximately 240,000 unique TCR beta nucleotide sequences were sequenced per donor, about a sixth of them non-productive. The full study reports these points: The study listed 164 TCR beta chains as associated with cytomegalovirus. Compared with equally common non-associated chains, HLA-associated TCR beta chains in a later analysis were more clonally expanded and had lower generation probabilities. Roughly uniform sequencing depth across donors was assumed in presence/absence analyses, although this assumption may not hold. In a later genetic analysis, fewer N-insertions in productive TCRs were reported among donors in an Asian-associated ancestry cluster than the roughly 710-donor mean. A further reported finding was that TCR beta sequences accurately predicted the HLA-A and HLA-B alleles for most subjects in the first cohort. A later analysis associated about 17,000 TCR beta sequences with specific HLA alleles at a false discovery rate of 0.05. A later analysis found that most CMV-associated TCR beta chains appeared HLA-restricted, with HLA associations seemingly driven largely by CMV exposure. Because the 87-base-pair reads could not distinguish some IMGT-functional V segments, including TRBV6-2 and TRBV6-3, those segments were excluded. In vitro tests confirmed that a few of the cytomegalovirus-associated TCR beta chains recognize cytomegalovirus antigens. When HLA alleles, especially DR and DQ, strongly co-occurred, TCR associations were difficult to assign to individual alleles. In a later genetic analysis, a missense DCLRE1C variant was associated with V-gene and J-gene trimming of TCR beta chains, and the association was replicated in an independent cohort. Linkage disequilibrium might explain the correlated functional status among segregating V segments, but an unknown experimental factor could not be ruled out. In a later analysis, several top co-occurrence clusters were reported to appear linked to parvovirus B19, influenza, CMV and Epstein-Barr virus. Across donors, most TCR sequences were observed very rarely, whereas some public TCRs were present in many individuals. Because counts were too low, around 18 rarely observed V segments, including chromosome 9 orphons, were left out of the earlier analysis of 587 of the donors. A cluster of highly shared sequence variants was judged likely to be a technical artifact of the sequencing pipeline. An earlier analysis of approximately 600 of the donors showed that most TCR beta V segments appeared in productive rearrangements either about 87% or about 30% of the time, which broadly matched IMGT annotations. Cytomegalovirus status was reported to be diagnosed by the classifier with high specificity and sensitivity in both the original and validation cohorts. A later analysis found that TCR association rates varied across HLA loci, with DRB1 alleles showing the most associated TCRs and HLA-C alleles the fewest. This cohort had only TCR beta chains sequenced, and the lack of alpha or paired-chain data limited which features could be detected. CMV serostatus was the only immune exposure information available for the cohort. The authors suggested that the approach could potentially be generalized to other disease states and immunological phenotypes. Because some donors lacked HLA typing at each locus, the association tests relied only on the typed subset.

Library prep was done by the immunoSEQ multiplex PCR assay. A mixture of 60 forward primers for TCR Vbeta segments and 13 reverse primers for TCR Jbeta segments was used in the multiplex PCR. Amplification of the CDR3 region of rearranged TCR beta genes was performed with a multiplex PCR assay on genomic DNA. On the Illumina HiSeq System, the amplified TCR beta libraries were sequenced as 87-base-pair reads. The authors' analysis ran thus. A later analysis tallied roughly 80 million unique TCR beta chains across the 666 repertoires, and around 12 million of those chains were shared by two or more donors. To remove PCR and sequencing errors, raw reads were error-corrected and collapsed into unique sequences using a nearest-neighbor algorithm that merged closely related sequences. To assign V, D and J gene segments, CDR3 sequences were aligned to IMGT reference sequences. For a sequence to be retained, at least a six-nucleotide match to both a V gene segment and a J gene segment was required. A rearrangement was called productive if the CDR3 had no stop codons and remained in frame with V and J, and every other rearrangement was called non-productive. Following IMGT convention, CDR3 was defined as the stretch from the second conserved V-encoded cysteine to the conserved J-encoded phenylalanine. Sequences without an unambiguous match to a single V gene segment were excluded from the earlier analysis of about 600 of the donors. An earlier analysis of a few hundred of the donors called V segments functional above 56.7% productive rearrangements and segregating when the between-donor standard deviation exceeded 5%. A statistical classification framework was developed to diagnose cytomegalovirus status using the catalog of TCR beta chain sequences. In a later analysis, V and J genes were assigned by comparing TCR nucleotide sequences against IMGT/GENE-DB human TR gene sequences. Using the TCRdist pipeline, a later analysis assigned CDR3 sequences along with most-parsimonious VDJ recombination scenarios. In a later analysis, each TCR beta chain was defined by its CDR3 amino acid sequence together with its V-gene family, and reads lacking a unique V-gene family were excluded. As a way to deal with suspected cross-contamination and a sequencing artifact, a later analysis dropped 450 to 600 nucleotide sequences that were highly shared and had low generation probability. In a later analysis, a clonal expansion index was calculated for each public chain from normalized within-repertoire ranks of inferred template counts. A later analysis computed generation probabilities with a VDJ recombination model fitted to out-of-frame rearrangements, and checked the results against IGoR. In a later analysis, hypergeometric tests were used to score TCR-TCR, TCR-HLA and TCR-CMV co-occurrence, with a repertoire-size bias correction applied to TCR pairs. In a later analysis, false discovery rates were estimated by permuting HLA or CMV assignments 20 times. A later analysis grouped co-occurring TCRs with DBSCAN, adding TCRdist sequence similarity when clustering within HLA-allele-positive subsets. Repertoires with fewer than 30,000 or more than 120,000 public chains, plus five repertoires with anomalous nucleotide sharing, were excluded from co-occurrence clustering. TCRdb holds this immuneACCESS table with in-frame rearrangements only. Some clones are missing; in checked studies, unresolved V genes explain under half, and the rest has no known cause. That table supplies the V and J calls and clone size; D and trimming were determined from the DNA. This sample comprises around 100,000 clones, approximately 70% of them detected only once. The ten largest account for roughly 3.4% of the sample.

The receptor chain draws on TRBV29-1 and TRBJ2-1; TRBD1 could be the D gene, as 5 bases match. Sequenced material: PBMCs. The sequence derives from a woman in her 50s in good health and CMV-seronegative. The nucleotide sequence reads as follows: TGCAGCGTTGTAAGGGGTGAGCAGTTCTTC. Its protein product is CSVVRGEQFF.